This TCR beta chain is from a study of regulatory T cells in long-lasting Graves disease. The CDR3 contains 15 residues. Germline CDR1 is MNHNS and CDR2 is SASEGT. Losses at the gene ends were 6 bases for V and 2 bases for J; bases not matched to a gene: 7. Regarding time point: newly diagnosed GD, antithyroid drugs for less than 3 months. From RNA extracted from PBMCs, the TCR library was made. This clonotype has at least ten counts. Arm-PCR of CDR3 regions and iRepertoire HTBI primers were the basis on which TCR beta libraries were built. TCRdb used MiXCR to reprocess the multiplex PCR reads, holding one entry per CDR3 protein. The data contain hundreds of thousands of distinct CDR3 sequences, about a sixth of them seen just once; the ten biggest clones take up around 27%. The data also belong to a second study, concerning T cells in Graves' hyperthyroidism and ophthalmopathy.

The rearrangement joins TRBV6-1 to TRBJ2-1, with TRBD1 matching over 7 bases. The specimen comprised peripheral blood mononuclear cells (PBMCs), sampled at new diagnosis, from a patient treated with antithyroid drugs. The TCR comes from a man aged 35 to 55 with Graves disease. The CDR3 here is CASSTDRDTYNEQFF. DNA of the CDR3: TGTGCCAGCAGCACCGACAGGGACACCTACAATGAGCAGTTCTTC.